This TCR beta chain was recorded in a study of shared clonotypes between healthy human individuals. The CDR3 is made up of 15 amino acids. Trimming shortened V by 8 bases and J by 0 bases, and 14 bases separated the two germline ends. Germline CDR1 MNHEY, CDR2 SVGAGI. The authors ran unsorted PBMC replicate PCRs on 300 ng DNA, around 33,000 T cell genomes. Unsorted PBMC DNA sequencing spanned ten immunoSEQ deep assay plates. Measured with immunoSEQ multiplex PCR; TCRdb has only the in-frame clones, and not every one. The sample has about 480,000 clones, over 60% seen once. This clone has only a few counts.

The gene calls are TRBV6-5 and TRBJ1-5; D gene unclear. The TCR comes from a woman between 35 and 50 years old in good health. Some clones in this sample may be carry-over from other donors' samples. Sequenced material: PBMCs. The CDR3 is CASRRRINSNQPQHF. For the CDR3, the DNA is TGTGCCAGCCGGAGACGGATCAATAGCAATCAGCCCCAGCATTTT.